This T cell receptor (beta chain) originates from a study of cytomegalovirus exposure and HLA in healthy donors. General study findings and limits: There were reportedly fewer N-insertions in an Asian-associated ancestry cluster than the roughly 670-donor mean, in a later analysis. A likely sequencing artifact accounted for one observed cluster of highly shared sequence variants. CMV serostatus was the sole immune exposure data available.

The CDR3 runs to 13 residues. Trimming took 1 base from V and 4 from J, leaving 7 bases between them. Germline V gives CDR1 SEHNR, CDR2 FQNEAQ (reference sequence). Healthy bone marrow donors made up the donor group. The PCR contained 60 Vbeta and 13 Jbeta primers. Assay: immunoSEQ multiplex PCR; the TCRdb copy retains only in-frame clones and omits some. The sample holds 200,000 to 250,000 clones; around 80% are singletons and the top ten take roughly 2.5%. On this clone itself: The antigen is undetermined. Other DNA sequences in the sample encode the same CDR3.

The TCR was taken from a woman in her sixties in good health and CMV-seropositive. This chain links TRBV7-9 with TRBJ1-2; perhaps TRBD1 as D (5 bases). Sequenced: PBMCs. The CDR3 here is CASSLGQSYGYTF. The CDR3 DNA sequence: TGTGCCAGCAGCTTAGGACAGTCCTATGGCTACACCTTC. The whole variable domain, remainder taken from reference TRBV7-9 and TRBJ1-2, is DTGVSQNPRHKITKRGQNVTFRCDPISEHNRLYWYRQTLGQGPEFLTYFQNEAQLEKSRLLSDRFSAERPKGSFSTLEIQRTEQGDSAMYLCASSLGQSYGYTFGSGTRLTVV.